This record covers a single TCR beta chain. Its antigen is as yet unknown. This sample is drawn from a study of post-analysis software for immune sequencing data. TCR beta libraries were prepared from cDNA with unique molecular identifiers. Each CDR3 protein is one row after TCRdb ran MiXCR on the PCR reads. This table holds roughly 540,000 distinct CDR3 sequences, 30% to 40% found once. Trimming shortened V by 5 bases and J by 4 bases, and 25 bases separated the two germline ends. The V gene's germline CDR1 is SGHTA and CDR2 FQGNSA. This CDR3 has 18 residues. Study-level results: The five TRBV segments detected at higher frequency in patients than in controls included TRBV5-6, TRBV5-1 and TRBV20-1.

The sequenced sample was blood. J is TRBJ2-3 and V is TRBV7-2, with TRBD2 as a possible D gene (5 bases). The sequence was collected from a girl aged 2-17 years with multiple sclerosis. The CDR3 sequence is CASSLYQGLSSLADTQYF. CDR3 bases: TGTGCCAGCAGCCTTTATCAAGGACTCTCCTCTTTGGCAGATACGCAGTATTTT.